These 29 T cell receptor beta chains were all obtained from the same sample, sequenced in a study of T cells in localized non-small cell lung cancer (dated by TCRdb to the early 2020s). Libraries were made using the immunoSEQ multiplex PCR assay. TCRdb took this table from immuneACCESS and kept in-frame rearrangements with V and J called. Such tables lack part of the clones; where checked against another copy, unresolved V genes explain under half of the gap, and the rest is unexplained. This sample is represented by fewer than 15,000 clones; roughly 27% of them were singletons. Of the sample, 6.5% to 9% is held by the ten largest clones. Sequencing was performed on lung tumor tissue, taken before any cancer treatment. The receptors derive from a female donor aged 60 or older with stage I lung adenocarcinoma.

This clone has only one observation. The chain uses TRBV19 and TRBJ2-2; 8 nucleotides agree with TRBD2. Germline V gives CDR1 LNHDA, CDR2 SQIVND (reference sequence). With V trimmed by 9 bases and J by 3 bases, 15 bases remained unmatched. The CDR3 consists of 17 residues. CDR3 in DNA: TGTGCCAGCCGACTAGCGATCCCCTCAGGGGACACCGGGGAGCTGTTTTTT. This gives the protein CASRLAIPSGDTGELFF.

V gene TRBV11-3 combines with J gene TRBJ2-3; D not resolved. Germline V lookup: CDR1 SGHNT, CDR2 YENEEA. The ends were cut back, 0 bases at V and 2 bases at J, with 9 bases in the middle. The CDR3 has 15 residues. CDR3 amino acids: CASSLDWLITDTQYF. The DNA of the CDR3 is TGTGCCAGCAGCTTAGATTGGCTAATCACAGATACGCAGTATTTT.

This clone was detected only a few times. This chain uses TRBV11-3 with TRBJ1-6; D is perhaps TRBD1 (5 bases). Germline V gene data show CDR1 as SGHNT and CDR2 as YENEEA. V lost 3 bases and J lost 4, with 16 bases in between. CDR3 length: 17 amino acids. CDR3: CASSFDAQVGYNSPLHF. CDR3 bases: TGTGCCAGCAGCTTTGATGCACAGGTCGGGTATAATTCACCCCTCCACTTT.

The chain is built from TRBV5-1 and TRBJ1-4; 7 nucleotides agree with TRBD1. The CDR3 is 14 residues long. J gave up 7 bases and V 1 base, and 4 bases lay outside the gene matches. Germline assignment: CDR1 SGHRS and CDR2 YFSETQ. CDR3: CASSLTGVGEKLFF. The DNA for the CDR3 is TGCGCCAGCAGCTTGACAGGGGTGGGTGAAAAACTGTTTTTT.

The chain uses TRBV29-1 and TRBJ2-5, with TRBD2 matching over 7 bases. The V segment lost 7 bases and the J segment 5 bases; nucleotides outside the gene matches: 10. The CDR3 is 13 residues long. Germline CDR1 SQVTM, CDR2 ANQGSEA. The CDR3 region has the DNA TGCAGCGGAGGCGTGGGAGGGCACGAGACCCAGTACTTC. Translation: CSGGVGGHETQYF. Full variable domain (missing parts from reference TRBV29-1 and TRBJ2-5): SAVISQKPSRDICQRGTSLTIQCQVDSQVTMMFWYRQQPGQSLTLIATANQGSEATYESGFVIDKFPISRPNLTFSTLTVSNMSPEDSSIYLCSGGVGGHETQYFGPGTRLLVL.

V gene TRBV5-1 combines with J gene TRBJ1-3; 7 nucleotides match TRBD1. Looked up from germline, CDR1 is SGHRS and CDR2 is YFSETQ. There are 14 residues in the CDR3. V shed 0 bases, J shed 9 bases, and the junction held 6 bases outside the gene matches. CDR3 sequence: CASSLGQGQGTIYF. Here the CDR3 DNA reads TGCGCCAGCAGCTTGGGACAGGGTCAGGGCACCATATATTTT. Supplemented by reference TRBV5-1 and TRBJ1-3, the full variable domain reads KAGVTQTPRYLIKTRGQQVTLSCSPISGHRSVSWYQQTPGQGLQFLFEYFSETQRNKGNFPGRFSGRQFSNSRSEMNVSTLELGDSALYLCASSLGQGQGTIYFGEGSWLTVV.

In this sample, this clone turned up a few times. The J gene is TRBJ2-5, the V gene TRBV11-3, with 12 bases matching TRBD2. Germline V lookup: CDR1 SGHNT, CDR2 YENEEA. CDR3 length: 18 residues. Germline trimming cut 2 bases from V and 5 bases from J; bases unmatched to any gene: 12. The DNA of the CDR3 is TGTGCCAGCAGCTTAAGGTTGCCTAGCGGGGGGGCTGGGGAGACCCAGTACTTC. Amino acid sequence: CASSLRLPSGGAGETQYF. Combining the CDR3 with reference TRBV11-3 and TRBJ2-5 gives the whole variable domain EAGVVQSPRYKIIEKKQPVAFWCNPISGHNTLYWYLQNLGQGPELLIRYENEEAVDDSQLPKDRFSAERLKGVDSTLKIQPAELGDSAVYLCASSLRLPSGGAGETQYFGPGTRLLVL.

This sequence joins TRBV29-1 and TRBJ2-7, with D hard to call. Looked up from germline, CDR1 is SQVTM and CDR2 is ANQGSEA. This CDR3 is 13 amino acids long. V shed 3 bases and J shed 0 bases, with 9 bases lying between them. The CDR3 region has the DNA TGCAGCGTTGAGACACAAAGCTCCTACGAGCAGTACTTC. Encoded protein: CSVETQSSYEQYF.

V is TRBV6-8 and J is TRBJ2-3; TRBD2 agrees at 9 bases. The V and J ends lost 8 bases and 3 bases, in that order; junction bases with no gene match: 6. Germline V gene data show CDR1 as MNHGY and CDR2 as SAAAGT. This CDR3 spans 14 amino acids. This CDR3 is CASSPSGVTDTQYF. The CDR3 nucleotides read TGTGCCAGCTCGCCTAGCGGGGTGACAGATACGCAGTATTTT.

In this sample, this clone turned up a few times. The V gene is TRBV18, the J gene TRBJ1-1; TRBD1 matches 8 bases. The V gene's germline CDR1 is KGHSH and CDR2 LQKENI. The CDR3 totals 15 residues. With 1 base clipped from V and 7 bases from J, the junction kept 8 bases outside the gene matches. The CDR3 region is CASSPRQGPGVEAFF. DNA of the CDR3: TGTGCCAGCTCACCACGACAGGGGCCGGGTGTTGAAGCTTTCTTT.

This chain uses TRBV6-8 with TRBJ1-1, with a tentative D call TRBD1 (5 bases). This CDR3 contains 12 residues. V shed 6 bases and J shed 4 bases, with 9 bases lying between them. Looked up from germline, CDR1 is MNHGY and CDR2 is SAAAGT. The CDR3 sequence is CASRAGFTEAFF. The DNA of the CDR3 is TGTGCCAGCAGGGCAGGGTTCACTGAAGCTTTCTTT.

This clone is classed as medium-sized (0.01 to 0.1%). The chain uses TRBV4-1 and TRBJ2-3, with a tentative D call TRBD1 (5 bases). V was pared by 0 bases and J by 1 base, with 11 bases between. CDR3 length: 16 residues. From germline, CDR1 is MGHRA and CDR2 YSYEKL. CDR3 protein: CASSQDAGHRTDTQYF. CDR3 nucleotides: TGCGCCAGCAGCCAAGATGCAGGACACCGCACAGATACGCAGTATTTT.

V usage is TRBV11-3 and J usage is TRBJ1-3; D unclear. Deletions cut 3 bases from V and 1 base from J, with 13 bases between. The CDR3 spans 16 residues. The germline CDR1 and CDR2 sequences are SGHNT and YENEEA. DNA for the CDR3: TGTGCCAGCAGCTTGGGGAGTCCCAATTCTGGAAACACCATATATTTT. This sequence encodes CASSLGSPNSGNTIYF.

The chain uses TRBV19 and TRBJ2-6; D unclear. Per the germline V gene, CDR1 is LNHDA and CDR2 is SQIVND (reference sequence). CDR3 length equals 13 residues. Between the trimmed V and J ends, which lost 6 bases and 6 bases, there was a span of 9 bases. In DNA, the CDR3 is TGTGCCAGTAGGGAATTTCAGGCCAACGTCCTGACTTTC. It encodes CASREFQANVLTF.

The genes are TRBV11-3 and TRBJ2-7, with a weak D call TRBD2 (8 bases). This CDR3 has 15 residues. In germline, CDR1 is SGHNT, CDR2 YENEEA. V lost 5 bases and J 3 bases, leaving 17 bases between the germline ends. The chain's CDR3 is CASSREGQTDYEQYF. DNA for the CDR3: TGTGCCAGCAGCCGGGAGGGACAGACCGACTACGAGCAGTACTTC. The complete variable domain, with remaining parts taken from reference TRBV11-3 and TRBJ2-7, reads EAGVVQSPRYKIIEKKQPVAFWCNPISGHNTLYWYLQNLGQGPELLIRYENEEAVDDSQLPKDRFSAERLKGVDSTLKIQPAELGDSAVYLCASSREGQTDYEQYFGPGTRLTVT.

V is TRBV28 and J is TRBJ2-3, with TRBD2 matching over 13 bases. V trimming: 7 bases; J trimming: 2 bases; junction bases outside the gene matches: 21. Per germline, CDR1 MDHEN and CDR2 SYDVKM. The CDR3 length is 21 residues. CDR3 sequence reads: CASKNTPGTSGTNLNTDTQYF. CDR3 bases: TGTGCCAGCAAGAATACTCCCGGGACTAGCGGGACCAACCTTAACACAGATACGCAGTATTTT. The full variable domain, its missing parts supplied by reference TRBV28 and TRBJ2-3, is DVKVTQSSRYLVKRTGEKVFLECVQDMDHENMFWYRQDPGLGLRLIYFSYDVKMKEKGDIPEGYSVSREKKERFSLILESASTNQTSMYLCASKNTPGTSGTNLNTDTQYFGPGTRLTVL.

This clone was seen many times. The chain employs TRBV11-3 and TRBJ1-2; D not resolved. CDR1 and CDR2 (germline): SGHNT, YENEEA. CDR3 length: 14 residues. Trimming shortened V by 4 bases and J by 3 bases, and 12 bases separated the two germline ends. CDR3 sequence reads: CASSSSGEDYGYTF. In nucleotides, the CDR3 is TGTGCCAGCAGCTCCAGTGGGGAAGACTATGGCTACACCTTC.

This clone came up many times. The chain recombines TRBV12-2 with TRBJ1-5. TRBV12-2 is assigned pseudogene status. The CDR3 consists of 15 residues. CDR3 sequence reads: CAQARPGASNQPQHF. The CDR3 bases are TGTGCCCAAGCCCGCCCGGGGGCCTCCAATCAGCCCCAGCATTTT.

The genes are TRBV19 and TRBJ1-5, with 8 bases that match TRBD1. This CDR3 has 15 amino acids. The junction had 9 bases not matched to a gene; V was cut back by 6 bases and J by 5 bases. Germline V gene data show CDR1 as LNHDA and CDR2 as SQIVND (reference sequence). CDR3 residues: CASSDKDRAYQPQHF. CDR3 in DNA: TGTGCCAGTAGCGATAAGGACAGGGCTTATCAGCCCCAGCATTTT.

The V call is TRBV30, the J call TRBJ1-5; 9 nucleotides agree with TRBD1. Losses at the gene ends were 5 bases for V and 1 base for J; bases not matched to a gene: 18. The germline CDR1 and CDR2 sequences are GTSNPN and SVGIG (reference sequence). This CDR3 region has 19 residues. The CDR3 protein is CAWGRPGQGFGRSNQPQHF. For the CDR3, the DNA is TGTGCCTGGGGGAGGCCGGGACAGGGCTTTGGGAGAAGCAATCAGCCCCAGCATTTT.

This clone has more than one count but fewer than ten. CDR3 sequence (DNA): TGTGCCAGCAGTCCTCGGAGACAGGGGGTATGGGAGCAGTACTTC. Translation gives CASSPRRQGVWEQYF. J is TRBJ2-7 and V is TRBV9, with 9 bases lining up with TRBD1. With 5 bases clipped from V and 7 bases from J, the junction kept 13 bases outside the gene matches. The CDR3 loop spans 15 amino acids. The V gene's germline CDR1 is SGDLS and CDR2 YYNGEE.

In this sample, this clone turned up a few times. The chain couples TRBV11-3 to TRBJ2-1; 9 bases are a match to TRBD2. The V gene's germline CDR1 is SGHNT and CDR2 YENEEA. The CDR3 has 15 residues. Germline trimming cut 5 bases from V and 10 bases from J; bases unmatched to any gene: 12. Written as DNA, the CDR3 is TGTGCCAGCAGCCTCACCGGGACTAGCACCCTGGAGCAGTTCTTC. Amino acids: CASSLTGTSTLEQFF. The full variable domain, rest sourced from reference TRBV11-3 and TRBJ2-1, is EAGVVQSPRYKIIEKKQPVAFWCNPISGHNTLYWYLQNLGQGPELLIRYENEEAVDDSQLPKDRFSAERLKGVDSTLKIQPAELGDSAVYLCASSLTGTSTLEQFFGPGTRLTVL.

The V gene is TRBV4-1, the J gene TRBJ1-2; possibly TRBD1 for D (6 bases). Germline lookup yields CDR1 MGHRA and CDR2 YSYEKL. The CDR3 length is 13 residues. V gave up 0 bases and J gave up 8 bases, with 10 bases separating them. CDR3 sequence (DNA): TGCGCCAGCAGCCAAGAAACAGGGACAGGCTACACCTTC. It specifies CASSQETGTGYTF.

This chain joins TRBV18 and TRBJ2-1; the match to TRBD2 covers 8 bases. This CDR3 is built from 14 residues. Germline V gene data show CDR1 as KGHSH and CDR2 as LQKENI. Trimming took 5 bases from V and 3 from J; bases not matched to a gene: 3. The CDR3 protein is CASSNSGIYNEQFF. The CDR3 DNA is TGTGCCAGCTCAAATAGCGGGATCTACAATGAGCAGTTCTTC.

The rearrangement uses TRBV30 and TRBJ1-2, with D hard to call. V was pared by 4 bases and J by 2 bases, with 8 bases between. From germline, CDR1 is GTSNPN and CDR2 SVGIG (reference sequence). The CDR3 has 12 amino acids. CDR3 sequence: CAWTLQNYGYTF. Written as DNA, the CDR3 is TGTGCCTGGACCTTACAAAACTATGGCTACACCTTC.

CDR3 DNA: TGTGCCAGTAGTAATAACAGGGGCCCCGGGGCAGATCAGCCCCAGCATTTT. Amino acids: CASSNNRGPGADQPQHF. V and J are TRBV19 and TRBJ1-5, with 7 bases identical to TRBD1. Germline V gene lookup returns CDR1 LNHDA and CDR2 SQIVND (reference sequence). This CDR3 region has 17 residues. V lost 4 bases to trimming and J lost 5 bases; unmatched junction nucleotides: 14.

CDR3 region: CASSYRGEETQYF. CDR3 DNA: TGTGCCAGCAGTTACAGGGGGGAAGAGACCCAGTACTTC. This chain uses TRBV6-8 with TRBJ2-5, with D perhaps being TRBD1 or TRBD2 (6 bases each). Trimming pared 2 bases from V and 3 bases from J, leaving 7 bases between. This CDR3 has 13 residues. Per germline, CDR1 MNHGY and CDR2 SAAAGT.

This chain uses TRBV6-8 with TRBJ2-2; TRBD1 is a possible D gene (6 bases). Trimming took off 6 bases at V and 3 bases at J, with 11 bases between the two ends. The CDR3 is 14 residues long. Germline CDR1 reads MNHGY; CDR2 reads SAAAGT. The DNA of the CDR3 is TGTGCCAGCAGAGACCAGGGGTACACCGGGGAGCTGTTTTTT. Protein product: CASRDQGYTGELFF.

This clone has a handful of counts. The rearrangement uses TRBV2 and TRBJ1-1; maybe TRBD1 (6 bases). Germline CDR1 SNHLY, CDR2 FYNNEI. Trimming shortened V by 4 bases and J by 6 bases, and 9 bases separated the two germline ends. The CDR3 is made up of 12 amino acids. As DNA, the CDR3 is TGTGCCAGCAGTGTAGGGGGGGCTGAAGCTTTCTTT. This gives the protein CASSVGGAEAFF.